This T cell receptor (beta chain) comes out of a study of cytomegalovirus exposure and HLA in healthy donors. Findings and caveats of the study: In a later analysis, the majority of CMV-associated beta chains seemingly showed HLA restriction. The authors excluded some V segments, including TRBV6-2 and TRBV6-3, as indistinguishable. A later analysis showed that HLA-associated TCR beta chains had undergone more clonal expansion than equally common others.

A note on this clone: Its antigen is undetermined.

PCR primers comprised 60 Vbeta and 13 Jbeta primers. The data were produced by immunoSEQ multiplex PCR, yet TCRdb's version contains in-frame clones alone and is incomplete. Of about 140,000 clones listed, 72% are singletons. There are 15 residues in the CDR3. The V gene end was trimmed by 3 bases and the J gene end by 4 bases; junction bases not matched to a gene: 6. Germline loops: CDR1 SGDLS, CDR2 YYNGEE. The rearrangement joins TRBV9 to TRBJ1-1, with TRBD1 matching 10 bases. What was sequenced was PBMCs. This clonotype originated in a man in his fifties or sixties in good health and CMV-seropositive. CDR3 residues: CASSEPTGGVTEAFF. Here the CDR3 DNA reads TGTGCCAGCAGCGAGCCGACAGGGGGCGTCACTGAAGCTTTCTTT.